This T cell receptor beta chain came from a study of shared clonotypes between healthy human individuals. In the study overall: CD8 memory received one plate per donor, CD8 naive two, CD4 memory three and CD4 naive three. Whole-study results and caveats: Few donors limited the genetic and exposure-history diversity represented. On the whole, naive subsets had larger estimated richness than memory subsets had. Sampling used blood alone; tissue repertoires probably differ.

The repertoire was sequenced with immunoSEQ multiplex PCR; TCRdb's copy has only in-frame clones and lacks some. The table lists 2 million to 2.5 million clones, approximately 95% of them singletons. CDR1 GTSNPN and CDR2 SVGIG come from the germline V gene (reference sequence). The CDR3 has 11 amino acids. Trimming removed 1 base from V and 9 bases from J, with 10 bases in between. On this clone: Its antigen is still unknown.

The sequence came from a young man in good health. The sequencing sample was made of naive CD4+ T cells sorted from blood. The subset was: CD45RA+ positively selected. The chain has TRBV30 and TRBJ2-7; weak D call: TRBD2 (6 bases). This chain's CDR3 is CAWSEGLLQYF. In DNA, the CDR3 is TGTGCCTGGAGTGAGGGACTCCTGCAGTACTTC.